This TCR beta chain came from a study of post-analysis software for immune sequencing data. As for the study in general: Relapsing-remitting, secondary progressive and progressive-relapsing forms of multiple sclerosis all featured among disease courses. Study observations and caveats: A handful of TRBV segments were significantly more frequent in patients than in controls. TRBV5-6, TRBV5-1 and TRBV20-1 were among these segments.

This clonotype was recorded a few times. The antigen is undetermined. The authors incorporated unique molecular identifiers into the TCR beta cDNA libraries. TCRdb redid the calling of the PCR reads with MiXCR, one entry per CDR3 protein. The sample records approximately 460,000 distinct CDR3 sequences, approximately 46% being singletons. The V gene's germline CDR1 is DFQATT and CDR2 SNEGSKA (reference sequence). Trimming at V came to 5 bases and at J to 5 bases, leaving 17 bases not matched to a gene. The CDR3 is made up of 16 amino acids. The receptor's source is a girl aged 5 to 17 with multiple sclerosis. The chain couples TRBV20-1 to TRBJ2-5; 7 nucleotides align to TRBD1. The sequenced material came from blood. The CDR3: CSAPDLGQDWGETQYF. CDR3 nucleotides: TGCAGTGCTCCCGACCTCGGACAGGACTGGGGGGAGACCCAGTACTTC.